This TCR beta chain was recovered during a study of cytomegalovirus exposure and HLA in healthy donors. J lost 5 bases, V lost 5 bases, and 10 bases had no gene match. Per the germline V gene, CDR1 is SGHVS and CDR2 is FQNEAQ. The CDR3 is 15 amino acids. Use of 60 Vbeta and 13 Jbeta primers characterized the PCR. Some clones are missing from TCRdb's copy, which holds only in-frame ones; the method was immunoSEQ multiplex PCR. Of about 150,000 clones listed, around 79% are singletons. The clonotype comes from a human donor in good health. V is TRBV7-8 and J is TRBJ2-5, with 8 bases lining up with TRBD2. The sequencing sample was made of PBMCs. Here the CDR3 DNA reads TGTGCCAGCAGCAAGCAAAGAGCGGGAGTGGAGACCCAGTACTTC. It codes for CASSKQRAGVETQYF.